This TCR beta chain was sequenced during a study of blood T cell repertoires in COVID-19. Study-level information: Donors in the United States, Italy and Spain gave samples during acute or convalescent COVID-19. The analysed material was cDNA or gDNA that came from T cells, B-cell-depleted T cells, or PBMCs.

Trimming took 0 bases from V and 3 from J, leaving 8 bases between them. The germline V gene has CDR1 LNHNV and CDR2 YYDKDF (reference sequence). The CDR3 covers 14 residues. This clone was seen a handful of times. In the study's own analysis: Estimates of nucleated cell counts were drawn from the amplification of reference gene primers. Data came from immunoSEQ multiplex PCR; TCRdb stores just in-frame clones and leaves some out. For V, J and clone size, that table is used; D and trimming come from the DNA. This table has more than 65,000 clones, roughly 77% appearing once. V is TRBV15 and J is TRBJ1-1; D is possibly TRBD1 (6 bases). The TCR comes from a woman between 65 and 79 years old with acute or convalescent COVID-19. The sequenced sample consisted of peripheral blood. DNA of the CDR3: TGTGCCACCAGCAGAGATGGACAGTACACTGAAGCTTTCTTT. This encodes CATSRDGQYTEAFF.